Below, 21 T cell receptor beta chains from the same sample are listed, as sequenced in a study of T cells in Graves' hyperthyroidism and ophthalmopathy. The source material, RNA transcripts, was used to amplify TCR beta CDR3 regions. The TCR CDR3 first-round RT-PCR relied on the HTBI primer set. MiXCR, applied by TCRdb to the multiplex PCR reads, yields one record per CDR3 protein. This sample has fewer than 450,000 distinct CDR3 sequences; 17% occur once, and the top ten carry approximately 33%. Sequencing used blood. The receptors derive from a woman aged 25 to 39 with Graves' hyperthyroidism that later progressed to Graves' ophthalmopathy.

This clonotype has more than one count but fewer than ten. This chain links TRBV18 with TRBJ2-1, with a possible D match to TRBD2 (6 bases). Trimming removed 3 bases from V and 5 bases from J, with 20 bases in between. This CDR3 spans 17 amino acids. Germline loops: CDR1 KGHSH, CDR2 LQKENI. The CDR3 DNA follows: TGTGCCAGCTCACCTATGTTGGGAGGCTCGGTGGACAATGAGCAGTTCTTC. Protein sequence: CASSPMLGGSVDNEQFF.

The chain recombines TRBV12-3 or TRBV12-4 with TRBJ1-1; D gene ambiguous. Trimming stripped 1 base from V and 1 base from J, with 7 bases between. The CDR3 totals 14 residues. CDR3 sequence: CASSLDLPNTEAFF. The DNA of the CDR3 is TGTGCCAGCAGTTTAGATTTGCCGAACACTGAAGCTTTCTTT.

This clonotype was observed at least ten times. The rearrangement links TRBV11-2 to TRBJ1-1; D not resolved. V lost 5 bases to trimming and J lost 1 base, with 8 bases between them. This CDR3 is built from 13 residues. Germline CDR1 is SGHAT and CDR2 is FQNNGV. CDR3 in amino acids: CASSIRQNTEAFF. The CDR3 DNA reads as TGTGCCAGCAGCATCCGCCAGAACACTGAAGCTTTCTTT.

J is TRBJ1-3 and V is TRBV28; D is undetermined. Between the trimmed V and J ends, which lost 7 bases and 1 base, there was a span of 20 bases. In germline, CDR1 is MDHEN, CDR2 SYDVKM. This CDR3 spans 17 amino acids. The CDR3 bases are TGTGCCAGCACACAGCCCGGTGCACCGGCTTCTGGAAACACCATATATTTT. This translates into CASTQPGAPASGNTIYF.

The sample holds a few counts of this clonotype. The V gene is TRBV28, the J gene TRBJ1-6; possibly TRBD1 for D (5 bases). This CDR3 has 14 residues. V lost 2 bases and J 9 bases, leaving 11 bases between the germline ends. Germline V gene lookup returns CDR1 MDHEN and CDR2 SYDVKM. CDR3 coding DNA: TGTGCCAGCAGTTTAAGACAGCGCGGTTCACCCCTCCACTTT. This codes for CASSLRQRGSPLHF.

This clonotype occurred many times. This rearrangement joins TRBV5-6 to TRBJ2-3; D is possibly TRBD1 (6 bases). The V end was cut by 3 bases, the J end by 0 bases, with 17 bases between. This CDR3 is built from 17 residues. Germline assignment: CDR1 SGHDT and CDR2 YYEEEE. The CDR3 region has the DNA TGTGCCAGCAGCTCAATCGGACAGCTTCCTAGCACAGATACGCAGTATTTT. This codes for CASSSIGQLPSTDTQYF.

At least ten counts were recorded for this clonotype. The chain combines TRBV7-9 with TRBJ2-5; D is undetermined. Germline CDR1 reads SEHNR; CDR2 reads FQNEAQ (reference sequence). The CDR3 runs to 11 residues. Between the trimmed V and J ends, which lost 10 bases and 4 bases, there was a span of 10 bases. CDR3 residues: CATAVGETQYF. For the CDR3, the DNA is TGTGCCACCGCGGTGGGAGAGACCCAGTACTTC.

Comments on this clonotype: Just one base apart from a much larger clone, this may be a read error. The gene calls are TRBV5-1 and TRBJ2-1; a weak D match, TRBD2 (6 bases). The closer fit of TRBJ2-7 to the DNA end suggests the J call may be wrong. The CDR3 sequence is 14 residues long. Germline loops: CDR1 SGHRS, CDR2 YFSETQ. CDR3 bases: TGCGCCAGCAGATCTAGCGCTTCCTACAATGAGCAGTACTTC. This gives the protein CASRSSASYNEQYF.

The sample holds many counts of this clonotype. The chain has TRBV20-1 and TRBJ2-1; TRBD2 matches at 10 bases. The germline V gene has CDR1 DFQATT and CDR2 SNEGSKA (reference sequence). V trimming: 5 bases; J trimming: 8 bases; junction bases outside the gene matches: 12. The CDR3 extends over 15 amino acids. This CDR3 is CSAPTGLASGYEQFF. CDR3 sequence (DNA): TGCAGTGCTCCCACGGGACTAGCGTCAGGGTATGAGCAGTTCTTC.

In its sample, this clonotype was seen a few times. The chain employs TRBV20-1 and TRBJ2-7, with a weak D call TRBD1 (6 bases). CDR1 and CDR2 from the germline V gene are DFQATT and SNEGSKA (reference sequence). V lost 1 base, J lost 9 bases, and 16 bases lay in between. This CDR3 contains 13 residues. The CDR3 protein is CSARVQGDVRQYF. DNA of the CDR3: TGCAGTGCTAGAGTACAGGGTGATGTTCGGCAGTACTTC.

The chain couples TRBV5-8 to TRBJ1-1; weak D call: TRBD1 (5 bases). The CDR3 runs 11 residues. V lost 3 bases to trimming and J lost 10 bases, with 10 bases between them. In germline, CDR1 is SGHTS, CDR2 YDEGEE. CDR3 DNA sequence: TGTGCCAGCAGCTCTGGGACCTTAGCTTTCTTT. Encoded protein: CASSSGTLAFF.

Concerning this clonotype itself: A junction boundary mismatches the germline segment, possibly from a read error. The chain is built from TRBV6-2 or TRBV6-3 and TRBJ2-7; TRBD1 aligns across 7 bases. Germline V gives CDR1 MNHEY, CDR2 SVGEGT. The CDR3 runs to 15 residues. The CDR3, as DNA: TGTGCCAGCAGTCGAGGGGGCCCAACCTCCTACGGGCAGTACTTC. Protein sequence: CASSRGGPTSYGQYF.

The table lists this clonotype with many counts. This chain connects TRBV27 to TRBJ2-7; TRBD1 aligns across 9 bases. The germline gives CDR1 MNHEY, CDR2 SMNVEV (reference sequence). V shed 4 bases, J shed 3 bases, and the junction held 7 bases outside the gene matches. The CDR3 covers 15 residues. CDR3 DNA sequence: TGTGCCAGCAGTTCAACCCGGGACAGGGACTACGAGCAGTACTTC. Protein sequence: CASSSTRDRDYEQYF.

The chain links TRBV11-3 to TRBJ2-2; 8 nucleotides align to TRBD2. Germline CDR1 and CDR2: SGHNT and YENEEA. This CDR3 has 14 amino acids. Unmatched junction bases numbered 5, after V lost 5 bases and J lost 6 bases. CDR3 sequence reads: CASSQGTSSGELFF. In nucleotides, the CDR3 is TGTGCCAGCAGCCAAGGGACTAGTTCCGGGGAGCTGTTTTTT.

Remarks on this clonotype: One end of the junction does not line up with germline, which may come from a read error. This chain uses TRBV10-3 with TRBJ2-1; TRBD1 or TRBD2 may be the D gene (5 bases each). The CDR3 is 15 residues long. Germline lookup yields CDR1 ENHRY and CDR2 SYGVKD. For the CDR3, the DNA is TGTGCCACCAGTGTACAGGCGGGCTCCTACAATGAGCAGTTCTTC. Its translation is CATSVQAGSYNEQFF.

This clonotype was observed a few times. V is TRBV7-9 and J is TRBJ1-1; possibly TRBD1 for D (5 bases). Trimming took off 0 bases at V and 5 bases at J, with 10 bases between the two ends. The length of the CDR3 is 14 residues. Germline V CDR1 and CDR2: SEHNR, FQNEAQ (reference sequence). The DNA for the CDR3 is TGTGCCAGCAGCTTAGCAGGGGATGAAACTGAAGCTTTCTTT. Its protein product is CASSLAGDETEAFF. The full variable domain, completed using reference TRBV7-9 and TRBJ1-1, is DTGVSQNPRHKITKRGQNVTFRCDPISEHNRLYWYRQTLGQGPEFLTYFQNEAQLEKSRLLSDRFSAERPKGSFSTLEIQRTEQGDSAMYLCASSLAGDETEAFFGQGTRLTVV.

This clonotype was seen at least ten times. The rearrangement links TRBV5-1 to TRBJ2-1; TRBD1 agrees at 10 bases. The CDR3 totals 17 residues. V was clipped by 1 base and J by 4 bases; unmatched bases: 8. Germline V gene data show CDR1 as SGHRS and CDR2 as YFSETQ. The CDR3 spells CASSLLGPGQGYNEQFF. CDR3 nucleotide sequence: TGCGCCAGCAGCTTGTTGGGACCGGGACAGGGGTACAATGAGCAGTTCTTC.

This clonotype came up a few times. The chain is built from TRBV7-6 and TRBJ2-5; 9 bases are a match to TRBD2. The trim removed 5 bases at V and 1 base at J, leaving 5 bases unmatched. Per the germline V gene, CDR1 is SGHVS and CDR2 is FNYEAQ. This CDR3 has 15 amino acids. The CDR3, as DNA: TGTGCCAGCAGCCAAATGACTAGCGGCCAAGAGACCCAGTACTTC. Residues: CASSQMTSGQETQYF.

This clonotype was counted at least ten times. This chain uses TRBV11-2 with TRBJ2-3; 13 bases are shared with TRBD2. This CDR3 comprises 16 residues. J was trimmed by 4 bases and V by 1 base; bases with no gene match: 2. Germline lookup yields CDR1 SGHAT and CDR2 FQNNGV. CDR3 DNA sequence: TGTGCCAGCAGCTTAGGGACTAGCGGGAGCGCAGATACGCAGTATTTT. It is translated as CASSLGTSGSADTQYF.

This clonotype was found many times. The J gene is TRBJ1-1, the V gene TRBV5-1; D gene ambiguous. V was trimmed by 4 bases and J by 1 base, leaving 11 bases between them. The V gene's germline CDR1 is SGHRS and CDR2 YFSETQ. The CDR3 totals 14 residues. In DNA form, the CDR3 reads TGCGCCAGCAGCGGCGACGGAGGGAACACTGAAGCTTTCTTT. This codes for CASSGDGGNTEAFF. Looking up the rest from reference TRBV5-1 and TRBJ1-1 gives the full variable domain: KAGVTQTPRYLIKTRGQQVTLSCSPISGHRSVSWYQQTPGQGLQFLFEYFSETQRNKGNFPGRFSGRQFSNSRSEMNVSTLELGDSALYLCASSGDGGNTEAFFGQGTRLTVV.

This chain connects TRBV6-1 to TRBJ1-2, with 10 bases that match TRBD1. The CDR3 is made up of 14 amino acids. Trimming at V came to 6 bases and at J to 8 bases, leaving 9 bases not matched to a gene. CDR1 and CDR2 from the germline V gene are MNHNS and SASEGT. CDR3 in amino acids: CASSSRDRGRGYTF. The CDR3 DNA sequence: TGTGCCAGCAGCTCCCGGGACAGGGGTCGGGGCTACACCTTC.